The 4 T cell receptor beta chains listed next were all sequenced from one sample in a study of blood T cells in healthy people across ages. Using a J-beta primer mix together with a sample-barcoded 5' primer, a second PCR was run for roughly 7 to 12 cycles. Via MiXCR, TCRdb re-called the 5' RACE reads, giving one row per CDR3 protein. The sample shows about 1,500,000 distinct CDR3 sequences, around 42% of them seen only once. The material sequenced was blood. These receptors all come from a woman under 30 in good health.

For the CDR3, the DNA is TGTGCCAGCAGCCATAACGGACAGGGAGGCGAGCAGTACTTC. Its protein is CASSHNGQGGEQYF. This chain uses TRBV16 with TRBJ2-1; 8 bases agree with TRBD1. The J call is uncertain, as TRBJ2-7 better fits the DNA end. The CDR3 runs to 14 residues. Germline CDR1 KGHSY, CDR2 FQNENV.

This clonotype was seen only once. The chain employs TRBV15 and TRBJ1-3; the D is unclear. Looked up from germline, CDR1 is LNHNV and CDR2 is YYDKDF (reference sequence). Trimming left V 6 bases short and J 0 bases short, with 6 bases between. The CDR3 consists of 13 residues. This CDR3 reads CATRMGSGNTIYF. CDR3 bases: TGTGCCACCAGAATGGGCTCTGGAAACACCATATATTTT. Complete variable domain (other parts from reference TRBV15 and TRBJ1-3): DAMVIQNPRYQVTQFGKPVTLSCSQTLNHNVMYWYQQKSSQAPKLLFHYYDKDFNNEADTPDNFQSRRPNTSFCFLDIRSPGLGDTAMYLCATRMGSGNTIYFGEGSWLTVV.

The chain combines TRBV20-1 with TRBJ1-6; possibly TRBD1 for D (5 bases). V was pared by 0 bases and J by 8 bases, with 20 bases between. The CDR3 runs to 17 residues. The V gene's germline CDR1 is DFQATT and CDR2 SNEGSKA (reference sequence). The chain's CDR3 is CSARDLGRKQVDSPLHF. The CDR3, as DNA: TGCAGTGCTAGAGATCTTGGCAGAAAACAGGTGGATTCACCCCTCCACTTT.

Only a few counts were recorded for this clonotype. The chain recombines TRBV5-1 with TRBJ2-5, with 8 nucleotides matching TRBD1. Trimming cost V 1 base and J 5 bases; bases outside gene matches: 13. CDR1 and CDR2 from the germline V gene are SGHRS and YFSETQ. The CDR3 runs 17 residues. In nucleotides, the CDR3 is TGCGCCAGCAGCTTGCGGGGGACAGGTCTAGTTGGGGAGACCCAGTACTTC. Its translation is CASSLRGTGLVGETQYF.